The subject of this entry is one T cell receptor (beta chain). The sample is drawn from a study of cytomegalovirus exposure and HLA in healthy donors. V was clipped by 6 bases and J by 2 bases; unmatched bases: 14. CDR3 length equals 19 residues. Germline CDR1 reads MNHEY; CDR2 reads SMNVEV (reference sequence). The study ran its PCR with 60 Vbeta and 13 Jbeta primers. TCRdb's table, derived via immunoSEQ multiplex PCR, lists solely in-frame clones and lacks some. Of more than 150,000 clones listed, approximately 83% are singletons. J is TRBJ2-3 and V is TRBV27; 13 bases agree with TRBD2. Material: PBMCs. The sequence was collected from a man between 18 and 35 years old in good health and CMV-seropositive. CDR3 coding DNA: TGTGCCAGCAGGGCAGGGACTAGCGGGGCGGGTTCCCTCACAGATACGCAGTATTTT. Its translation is CASRAGTSGAGSLTDTQYF.